The clone carrying this TCR beta chain was seen repeatedly, ten times or more. Its antigen is not identified. The CDR3 consists of 15 residues. Between the trimmed V and J ends, which lost 6 bases and 4 bases, there was a span of 20 bases. Germline V gives CDR1 SQVTM, CDR2 ANQGSEA. Healthy Caucasians, and only they, were the donors. TCRdb used MiXCR to reprocess the 5' RACE reads, holding one entry per CDR3 protein. The sample shows around 670,000 distinct CDR3 sequences, roughly 6% of them seen only once. These data originate in a study of identical twins. Overall study results and limits: Modelling approaches yielded underestimates of out-of-frame TCR alpha sharing between monozygotic twins. There were fewer insertions in abundant cord blood beta clonotypes, but memory repertoires showed no such pattern. It was cross-sectional statistical analysis, not following the same donors, that the conclusions relied on.

This chain uses TRBV29-1 with TRBJ2-3; D may be TRBD1 or TRBD2 (6 bases each). Input material: naive T cells sorted from blood. The source is a young man in good health. The CDR3 DNA reads as TGCAGCGTCGCTAAGGGTCAGGGGACTTCAGATACGCAGTATTTT. Translating gives CSVAKGQGTSDTQYF.